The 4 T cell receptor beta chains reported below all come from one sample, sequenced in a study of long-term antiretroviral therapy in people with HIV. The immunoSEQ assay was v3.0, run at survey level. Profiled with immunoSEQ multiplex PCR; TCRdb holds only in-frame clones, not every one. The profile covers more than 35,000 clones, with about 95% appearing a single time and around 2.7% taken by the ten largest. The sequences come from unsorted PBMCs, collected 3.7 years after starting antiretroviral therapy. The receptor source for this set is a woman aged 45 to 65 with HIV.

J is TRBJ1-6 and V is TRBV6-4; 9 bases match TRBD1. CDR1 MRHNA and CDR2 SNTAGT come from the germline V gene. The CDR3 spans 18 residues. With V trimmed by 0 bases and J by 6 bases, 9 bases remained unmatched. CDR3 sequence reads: CASSDSGTGGRGNSPLHF. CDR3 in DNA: TGTGCCAGCAGTGACTCGGGCACAGGGGGCCGGGGTAATTCACCCCTCCACTTT.

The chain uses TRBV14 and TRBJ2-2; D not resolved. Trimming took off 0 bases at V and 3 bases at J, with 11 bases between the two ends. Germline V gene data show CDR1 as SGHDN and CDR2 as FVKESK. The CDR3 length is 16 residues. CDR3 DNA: TGTGCCAGCAGCCAAGATTATAGCTTCGACACCGGGGAGCTGTTTTTT. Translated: CASSQDYSFDTGELFF.

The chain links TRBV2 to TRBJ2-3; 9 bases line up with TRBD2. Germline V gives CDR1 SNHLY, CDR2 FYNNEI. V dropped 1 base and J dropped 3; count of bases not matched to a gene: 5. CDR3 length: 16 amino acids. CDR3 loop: CASSEGGGGATDTQYF. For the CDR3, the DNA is TGTGCCAGCAGTGAAGGTGGCGGGGGGGCTACAGATACGCAGTATTTT.

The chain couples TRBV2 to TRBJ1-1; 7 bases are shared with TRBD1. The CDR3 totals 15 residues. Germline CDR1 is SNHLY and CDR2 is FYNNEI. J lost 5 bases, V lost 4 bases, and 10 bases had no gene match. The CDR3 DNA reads TGTGCCAGCAGTGGCCCTACAGGGGTGGTGACTGAAGCTTTCTTT. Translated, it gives CASSGPTGVVTEAFF.